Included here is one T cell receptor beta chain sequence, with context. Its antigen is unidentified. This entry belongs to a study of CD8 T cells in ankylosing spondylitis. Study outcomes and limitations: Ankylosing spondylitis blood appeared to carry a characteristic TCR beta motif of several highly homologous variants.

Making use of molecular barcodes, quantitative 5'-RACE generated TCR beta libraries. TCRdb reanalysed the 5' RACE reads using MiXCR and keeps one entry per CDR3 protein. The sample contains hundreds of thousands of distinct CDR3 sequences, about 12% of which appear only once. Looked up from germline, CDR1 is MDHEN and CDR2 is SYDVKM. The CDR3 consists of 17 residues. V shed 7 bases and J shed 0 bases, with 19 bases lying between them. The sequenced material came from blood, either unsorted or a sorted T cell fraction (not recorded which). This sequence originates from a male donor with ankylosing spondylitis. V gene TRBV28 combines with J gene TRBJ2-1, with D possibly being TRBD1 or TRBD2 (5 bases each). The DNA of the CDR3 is TGTGCCAGCAAACGTACGGGGCAGCACTACTCCTACAATGAGCAGTTCTTC. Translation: CASKRTGQHYSYNEQFF.